The rows below give T cell receptor beta chains drawn from one sample of a study of type 1 regulatory T cells. TCRdb re-called the reads with MiXCR, one entry per CDR3 protein. Of some 90,000 distinct CDR3 sequences listed, about a third are singletons. Material for sequencing was CD4+ T cells, either the whole sample or a sorted fraction (not recorded which). These receptor sequences come from a human donor in good health. CDR3s include the opening cysteine and the closing phenylalanine or tryptophan. The D gene is left open where the match is weak. Only some rows state a clone size, as once, few, many or a class for expanded clones.

TRBV19	once	.	TRBJ2-5	TGTGCCAATAGTATAGATTGGGGGCAAGAGACCCAGTACTTC	CANSIDWGQETQYF
TRBV7-2	few	TRBD1	TRBJ2-7	TGTGCCAGCAGCCAAACCGGGACAGGTCAAGCCTACGAGCAGTACTTC	CASSQTGTGQAYEQYF
TRBV7-2	few	TRBD2	TRBJ2-4	TGTGCCAGCAGCCCCGTAGCGGGAGGAGCCAAAAACATTCAGTACTTC	CASSPVAGGAKNIQYF
TRBV19	few	.	TRBJ2-1	TGTGCCAGTAATCCTTCCAGGGGCCAGCAGTTCTTC	CASNPSRGQQFF
TRBV12-3/TRBV12-4	.	TRBD2	TRBJ2-5	TGTGCCAGCAGTTTAGGTCTACTAGCGGAGGGGAACCAAGAGACCCAGTACTTC	CASSLGLLAEGNQETQYF
TRBV7-2	few	TRBD1	TRBJ2-7	TGTGCCAGCAGCTCCAGGGACAGGTCCTACGAGCAGTACTTC	CASSSRDRSYEQYF
TRBV20-1	.	TRBD2	TRBJ2-5	TGCAGTGCCGGACTAGCGGGAGGGGAGGAGACCCAGTACTTC	CSAGLAGGEETQYF
TRBV6-5	few	.	TRBJ2-3	TGTGCCAGCAGTGGGACCACAGATACGCAGTATTTT	CASSGTTDTQYF
TRBV3-1	.	TRBD2	TRBJ2-6	TGTGCCAGCAGCAAAAGGGCTAGCGGGAGAGGTTCTGGGGCCAACGTCCTGACTTTC	CASSKRASGRGSGANVLTF
TRBV4-3	.	TRBD2	TRBJ2-5	TGCGCCAGCAGCCAAGACGTTCCGGGACTATCGACGGAGACCCAGTACTTC	CASSQDVPGLSTETQYF
TRBV7-3	.	.	TRBJ2-3	TGTGCCAGCAGCTCCTCCGGGTCCGATACGCAGTATTTT	CASSSSGSDTQYF
TRBV20-1	.	.	TRBJ2-3	TGCAGTGCAGTCGGACTCCACCTAAGCACAGATACGCAGTATTTT	CSAVGLHLSTDTQYF
TRBV5-1	few	.	TRBJ2-3	TGCGCCAGCAGCTTGCGTGGGGTTTACACAGATACGCAGTATTTT	CASSLRGVYTDTQYF
TRBV28	.	.	TRBJ2-4	TGTGCCAGCAGTTTACTACAGGGCGGAAACATTCAGTACTTC	CASSLLQGGNIQYF
TRBV19	.	.	TRBJ2-5	TGTGCCAGTAGTAACCGGGACGGAAAAGAGACCCAGTACTTC	CASSNRDGKETQYF
TRBV20-1	.	.	TRBJ2-7	TGCAGTGCTAGAAGGCTTATCGGGGATAGCTCCTACGAGCAGTACTTC	CSARRLIGDSSYEQYF
TRBV7-2	.	.	TRBJ2-7	TGTGCCAGCAGCTTGGGCGGATCTACCTACGAGCAGTACTTC	CASSLGGSTYEQYF
TRBV11-2	few	TRBD2	TRBJ2-1	TGTGCCAGCAGCTCGGGACTAGCGGGAGCGCAGTTCTTC	CASSSGLAGAQFF
TRBV15	.	TRBD1	TRBJ1-3	TGTGCCACCAGCAGGGCGACAGGGGCATCTGGAAACACCATATATTTT	CATSRATGASGNTIYF
TRBV20-1	.	TRBD2	TRBJ2-1	TGCAGTGCTAGAGAGGGGACTAGCGGGAGGGCCTGGGTGCAGTTCTTC	CSAREGTSGRAWVQFF
TRBV7-6	.	.	TRBJ1-3	TGTGCCAGCAGCTTGGACACTGGAAACACCATATATTTT	CASSLDTGNTIYF
TRBV7-8	few	.	TRBJ2-3	TGTGCCAGCAGCATAAGGGAAGTCCGCACAGATACGCAGTATTTT	CASSIREVRTDTQYF
TRBV5-4	.	.	TRBJ2-3	TGTGCCAGCAGCCAGACTTCTAGCACAGATACGCAGTATTTT	CASSQTSSTDTQYF
TRBV7-2	.	TRBD2	TRBJ2-7	TGTGCCAGCAGCTTAGAAGTCAGCGGGAGCAACACCTACGAGCAGTACTTC	CASSLEVSGSNTYEQYF
TRBV24-1	once	TRBD1	TRBJ1-5	TGTGCCACCAGTGACGAGACAGGGGGCGAGATTGGGGGCAATCAGCCCCAGCATTTT	CATSDETGGEIGGNQPQHF
TRBV28	few	.	TRBJ2-7	TGTGCCAGCAGGGGGGGACTCACCGCCTACGAGCAGTACTTC	CASRGGLTAYEQYF
TRBV20-1	.	.	TRBJ2-5	TGCAGTGCCGGTATGGGCCGCCTCCGGGAGACCCAGTACTTC	CSAGMGRLRETQYF
TRBV4-2	few	.	TRBJ2-2	TGTGCCAGCAGCCAAGAAACTCACGGCGGCCTGAACACCGGGGAGCTGTTTTTT	CASSQETHGGLNTGELFF
TRBV3-1	.	.	TRBJ1-5	TGTGCCAGCAGCCAAGGTGCAGGGAATCAGCCCCAGCATTTT	CASSQGAGNQPQHF
TRBV18	.	.	TRBJ2-3	TGTGCCAGCTCACCAGCTATAGGAGATACGCAGTATTTT	CASSPAIGDTQYF
TRBV6-2/TRBV6-3	.	TRBD1	TRBJ2-7	TGTGCCAGCACCGTGGACAGGGGAGAGCAGTACTTC	CASTVDRGEQYF
TRBV29-1	.	.	TRBJ2-1	TGCAGCGTTGAAGAGGTATCTAGCAATTACAATGAGCAGTTCTTC	CSVEEVSSNYNEQFF
TRBV29-1	.	.	TRBJ2-7	TGCAGCGCACAGACTGGGGGAAGCGAGCAGTACTTC	CSAQTGGSEQYF
TRBV20-1	.	TRBD1	TRBJ2-2	TGCAGTGCTACCCACAGGGGTGACACCGGGGAGCTGTTTTTT	CSATHRGDTGELFF
TRBV3-1	few	.	TRBJ2-7	TGTGCCAGCAGCCAAGGGTCTGTTTCCTACGAGCAGTACTTC	CASSQGSVSYEQYF
TRBV12-3/TRBV12-4	.	.	TRBJ2-3	TGTGCCAGCAGTTTATTTGTCCAGCGGGGCACAGATACGCAGTATTTT	CASSLFVQRGTDTQYF
TRBV2	few	TRBD1	TRBJ2-2	TGTGCCAGCAGCGACAGGGGAACCGGGGAGCTGTTTTTT	CASSDRGTGELFF
TRBV7-9	.	TRBD2	TRBJ2-7	TGTGCCAGGTGGCGGGAGGGCCTAGAGCAGTACTTC	CARWREGLEQYF